The T cell receptor (beta chain) described here comes from a study of OX40 agonist ivuxolimab in advanced cancers. A note on the overall study: Ivuxolimab was a fully human IgG2 agonistic monoclonal antibody targeting the costimulatory receptor OX40 (CD134). The paper describes the monotherapy dose-escalation part (N ≈ 52 patients) of the phase I trial of ivuxolimab. In the dose-escalation cohort, approximately 82% of patients were male, and the mean age was around 60 years, with a range of roughly 20 to 80. Peripheral TCRbeta sequencing was intended to test whether TCR sequence diversity was altered and clonal T-cell expansion was caused by ivuxolimab. Among the 52 dose-escalation patients, 19 had hepatocellular carcinoma, around 15 melanoma, 9 renal cell carcinoma and 9 head and neck cancer. Patients were allowed to have had prior anti-PD-1, anti-PD-L1 or anti-CTLA-4 therapy, and around 40% of the dose-escalation patients had previously received checkpoint inhibitors. Intravenous ivuxolimab was administered to patients every 2 weeks at six dose levels: 0.01, 0.1, 0.3, 1.5, 3 and 10 mg/kg. Three dose-escalation patients achieved partial responses, one with hepatocellular carcinoma and two with cutaneous melanoma. Overall study results and their limits: At doses from 0.1 to 3.0 mg/kg, clonal expansion was seen in both CD4+ and CD8+ blood T cells between baseline and week 6. The antigen specificity of the clonally expanded peripheral T cells was not determined. In partial responders in the 0.1-3.0 mg/kg groups, normalized peripheral clonal expansion was found to be among the lowest, especially among CD8+ T cells. Low levels of normalized T-cell clonal expansion were also seen in some patients who did not respond. On average, CD8+ T cells showed more expanded clones than CD4+ T cells after ivuxolimab.

The trial excluded patients who had a history of autoimmune disease or were on systemic immunosuppression. Peripheral blood for TCR sequencing was drawn from every dose cohort at baseline, at cycle 4 day 1 and at cycle 7 day 1. Samples were obtained from an open-label, multicenter, first-in-human phase I dose-escalation trial of ivuxolimab. Adults with locally advanced or metastatic melanoma, renal cell carcinoma, hepatocellular carcinoma or head and neck squamous cell carcinoma were enrolled in the trial. Before TCR sequencing, CD4+ T cells and CD8+ T cells from peripheral blood were sorted into separate populations. For sequencing of the TCRbeta CDR3 region, genomic DNA was extracted from the sorted cells. The immunoSEQ Assay was used to sequence the TCRbeta CDR3 regions. TCRdb holds this immuneACCESS table with in-frame rearrangements only. Some clones are missing; in checked studies, unresolved V genes explain under half, and the rest has no known cause. The sample data list 77,000 or so clones, and around 94% of these were observed just once. The ten largest account for about a fifth of the sample.

The CDR3 covers 15 residues, taking in both the cysteine and the phenylalanine. The retained sequence is limited to the CDR3, 45 bases, with the frame set at the first base. The CDR1 and CDR2 encoded by the germline V gene are SGDLS and YYNGEE. V is trimmed back by 4 bases and J by 1 base, and the junction contains 1 base that no gene match accounts for. A note on this clone: It has no known antigen specificity. No base quality values were provided; no much bigger clone lies one nucleotide off.

The TCR comes from an adult with an advanced solid tumor such as melanoma, head and neck, liver or kidney cancer. The specimen was CD4+ or CD8+ T cells sorted from blood, collected in a trial of the OX40 agonist ivuxolimab. The V gene is TRBV9 and the J gene is TRBJ2-3, and 12 junctional nucleotides match TRBD2. The CDR3 amino acid sequence is: CASSPSGGGTDTQYF. The DNA reads TGTGCCAGCAGCCCTAGCGGGGGGGGCACAGATACGCAGTATTTT.